The T cell receptor beta chain described here comes from a study of OX40 agonist ivuxolimab in advanced cancers. Turning to the study itself: Clinicians treated patients with ivuxolimab, an agonistic anti-OX40 (CD134) antibody.

This table comes from immunoSEQ multiplex PCR, and its TCRdb copy is limited to in-frame clones, with some not included. The data contain about 40,000 clones, around 83% of them singletons. Germline V CDR1 and CDR2: SGHTA, FQGNSA. This CDR3 region has 14 residues. Deletions cut 1 base from V and 7 bases from J, with 10 bases between. The receptor was derived from an adult with an advanced solid tumor such as melanoma, head and neck, liver or kidney cancer. Sample: CD4+ or CD8+ T cells sorted from blood, taken in a trial of the OX40 agonist ivuxolimab. This chain uses TRBV7-2 with TRBJ2-2, with D unresolved. CDR3 sequence: CASSLVSAGGELFF. Here the CDR3 DNA reads TGTGCCAGCAGCTTAGTGTCGGCCGGCGGGGAGCTGTTTTTT.